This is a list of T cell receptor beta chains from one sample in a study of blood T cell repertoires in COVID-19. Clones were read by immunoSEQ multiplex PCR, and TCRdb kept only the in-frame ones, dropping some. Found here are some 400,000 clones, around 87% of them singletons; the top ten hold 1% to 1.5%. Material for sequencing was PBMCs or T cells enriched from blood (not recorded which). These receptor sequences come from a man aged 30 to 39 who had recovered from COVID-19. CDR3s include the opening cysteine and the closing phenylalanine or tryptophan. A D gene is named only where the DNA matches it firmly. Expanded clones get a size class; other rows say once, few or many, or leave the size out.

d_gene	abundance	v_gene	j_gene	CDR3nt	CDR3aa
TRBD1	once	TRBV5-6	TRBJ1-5	TGTGCCAGCAGCTTGGAGGGGGCAGGCTCCAATCAGCCCCAGCATTTT	CASSLEGAGSNQPQHF
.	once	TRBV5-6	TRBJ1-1	TGTGCCAGCAGCTTGGGGAACGGGGTCGAAGCTTTCTTT	CASSLGNGVEAFF
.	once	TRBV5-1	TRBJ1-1	TGCGCCAGCAGCCAGACAATGGAAGTTGAAGCTTTCTTT	CASSQTMEVEAFF
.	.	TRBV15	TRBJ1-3	TGTGCCACCAGCAGAGACAGGGGAAAAACTGGAAACACCATATATTTT	CATSRDRGKTGNTIYF
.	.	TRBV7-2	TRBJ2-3	TGTGCCAGCAGCTTCGGTTCTGATACAGATACGCAGTATTTT	CASSFGSDTDTQYF
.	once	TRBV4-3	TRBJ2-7	TGCGCCAGCAGCCAGAGCCTCACAGGTCCCTACGAGCAGTACTTC	CASSQSLTGPYEQYF
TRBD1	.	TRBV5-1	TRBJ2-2	TGCGCCAGCAGCCCTATCTTTGTCCGACAGGGAAGCACCGGGGAGCTGTTTTTT	CASSPIFVRQGSTGELFF
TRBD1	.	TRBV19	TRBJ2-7	TGTGCCAGTAGTATAGGGGACAGGGAATCCTACGAGCAGTACTTC	CASSIGDRESYEQYF
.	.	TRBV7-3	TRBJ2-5	TGTGCCAGCAGCTTATCGACTAGTCCGGGAGAGACCCAGTACTTC	CASSLSTSPGETQYF
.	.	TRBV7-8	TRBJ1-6	TGTGCCAGCAGCTTCGCCGATCGGGCCCTCCACTTT	CASSFADRALHF
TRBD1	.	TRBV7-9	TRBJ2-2	TGTGCCAGCAGCTTACCCTTACATAAGACAGGGGTGACCGGGGAGCTGTTTTTT	CASSLPLHKTGVTGELFF
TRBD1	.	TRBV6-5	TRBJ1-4	TGTGCCAGCAGGGGGACAGGGGGTAATGAAAAACTGTTTTTT	CASRGTGGNEKLFF
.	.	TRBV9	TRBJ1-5	TGTGCCAGCAGCGTTAGAGATGGCAATCAGCCCCAGCATTTT	CASSVRDGNQPQHF
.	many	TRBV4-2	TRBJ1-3	TGTGCCAGCAGCCAGGACACTAACTCTGGAAACACCATATATTTT	CASSQDTNSGNTIYF
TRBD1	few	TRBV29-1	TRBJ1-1	TGCAGCGTTCCAGTCAGGGGGACTGAAGCTTTCTTT	CSVPVRGTEAFF
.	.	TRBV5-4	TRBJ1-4	TGTGCCAGCAGCTTCGGCTTCCCAGGACACAATGAAAAACTGTTTTTT	CASSFGFPGHNEKLFF
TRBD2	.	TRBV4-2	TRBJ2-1	TGTGCCAGCAGCCAAGGGACTAGTAGGGATGAGCAGTTCTTC	CASSQGTSRDEQFF
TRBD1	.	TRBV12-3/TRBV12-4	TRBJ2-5	TGTGCCAGCAGTTTGGACAGGGGTGAGACCCAGTACTTC	CASSLDRGETQYF
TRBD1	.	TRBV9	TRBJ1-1	TGTGCCAGCAGCTCCCAGTACGGGACAGGGGGAAGTGAAGCTTTCTTT	CASSSQYGTGGSEAFF
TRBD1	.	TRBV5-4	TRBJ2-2	TGTGCCAGCAGCTTGGGACAGGGGGCCGTCGGGGAGCTGTTTTTT	CASSLGQGAVGELFF
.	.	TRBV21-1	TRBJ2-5	TGTGCCAGCAGCAAGGGACTAGCGGGGGGGCGAGGGGACCAAGAGACCCAGTACTTC	CASSKGLAGGRGDQETQYF
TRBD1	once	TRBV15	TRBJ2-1	TGTGCCACCAGCAGAGCGGTAGGACAGGGGCGCAATGAGCAGTTCTTC	CATSRAVGQGRNEQFF
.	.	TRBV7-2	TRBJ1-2	TGTGCCAGCAGCTTAGGGGCAGGGTATGGCTACACCTTC	CASSLGAGYGYTF
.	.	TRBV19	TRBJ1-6	TGTGCCAGTAGTATTCGGAGCTCCTATAATTCACCCCTCCACTTT	CASSIRSSYNSPLHF
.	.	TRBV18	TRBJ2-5	TGTGCCAGCTCGAGGACAGACAAAGAGACCCAGTACTTC	CASSRTDKETQYF
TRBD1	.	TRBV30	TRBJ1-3	TGTGCCTGGAGTCCCGACAGGGCCTTTGGAAACACCATATATTTT	CAWSPDRAFGNTIYF
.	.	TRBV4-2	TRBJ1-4	TGTGCCAGCAGCCAAGATCTGGCTCCTCCAACTAATGAAAAACTGTTTTTT	CASSQDLAPPTNEKLFF
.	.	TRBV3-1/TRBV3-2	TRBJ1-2	TGTGCCAGCAGCCAGGGCAGGGGAAGTTTTGGCTACACCTTC	CASSQGRGSFGYTF
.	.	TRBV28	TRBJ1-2	TGTGCCGGCCGTGACAGCGTCTATGGCTACACCTTC	CAGRDSVYGYTF
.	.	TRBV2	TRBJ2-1	TGTGCCAGCATGGTTGGACAATTCAATGAGCAGTTCTTC	CASMVGQFNEQFF